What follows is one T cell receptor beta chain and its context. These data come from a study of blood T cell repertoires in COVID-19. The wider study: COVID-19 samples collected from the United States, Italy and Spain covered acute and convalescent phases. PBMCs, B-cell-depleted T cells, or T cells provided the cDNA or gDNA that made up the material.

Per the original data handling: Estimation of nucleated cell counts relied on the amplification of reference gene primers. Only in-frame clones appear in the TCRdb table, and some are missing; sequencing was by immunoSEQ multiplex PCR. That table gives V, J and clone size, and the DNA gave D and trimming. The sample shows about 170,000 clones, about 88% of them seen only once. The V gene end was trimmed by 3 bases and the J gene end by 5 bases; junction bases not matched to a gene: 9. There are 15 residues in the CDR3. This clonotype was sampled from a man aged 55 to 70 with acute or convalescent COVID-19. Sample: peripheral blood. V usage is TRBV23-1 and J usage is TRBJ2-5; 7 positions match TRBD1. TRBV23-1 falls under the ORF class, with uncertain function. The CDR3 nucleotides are TGCGCCAGCAGTCAGCTAGGACAGGTTGGGGAGACCCAGTACTTC. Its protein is CASSQLGQVGETQYF.